This TCR beta chain was sequenced for a study of blood T cell repertoires in COVID-19. Study at large: Donors in the United States, Italy and Spain gave samples during acute or convalescent COVID-19. PBMCs, B-cell-depleted T cells, or T cells were the source of the cDNA or gDNA that made up the material.

In germline, CDR1 is SEHNR, CDR2 FQNEAQ (reference sequence). The CDR3 spans 13 residues. V lost 3 bases, J lost 10 bases, and 10 bases lay in between. Sequenced by immunoSEQ multiplex PCR; TCRdb stores in-frame clones only, minus some. The sample includes approximately 170,000 clones, approximately 87% seen only once; the top ten take more than 3%. Material for sequencing was peripheral blood. The V gene is TRBV7-9, the J gene TRBJ1-6, with D possibly matching TRBD1 (6 bases). This TCR came from an older woman with acute or convalescent COVID-19. DNA for the CDR3: TGTGCCAGCAGCTTTGTGGGACAATCACCCCTCCACTTT. This encodes CASSFVGQSPLHF.